Following are 26 T cell receptor beta chains from one sample sequenced in a study of blood T cells in healthy people across ages. It was with a sample-barcoded 5' primer and a J-beta primer mix that a second PCR of about 6 to 11 cycles was run. Each CDR3 protein gets one entry after TCRdb re-called the 5' RACE reads with MiXCR. The table records more than 650,000 distinct CDR3 sequences, 20% to 30% of them present only once. The same data also contributed to another study, on T cells of mothers and their children.

Sequencing was done on a sample of blood. The receptors shown here come from a boy aged 10-17 years in good health.

The rearrangement joins TRBV4-1 to TRBJ2-7; D is unclear. CDR1 and CDR2 (germline): MGHRA, YSYEKL. Trimming removed 1 base from V and 5 bases from J, with 6 bases in between. CDR3 size: 12 residues. DNA for the CDR3: TGCGCCAGCAGCCAAGGCTTCGACGAGCAGTACTTC. It yields the protein CASSQGFDEQYF.

J is TRBJ1-5 and V is TRBV27; D perhaps matches TRBD1 (5 bases). The CDR3 is 16 amino acids. Trimming shortened V by 7 bases and J by 2 bases, and 18 bases separated the two germline ends. Per germline, CDR1 MNHEY and CDR2 SMNVEV (reference sequence). In DNA form, the CDR3 reads TGTGCCAGCACCCAACCCCCCGGGGCAGGCAATCAGCCCCAGCATTTT. It encodes CASTQPPGAGNQPQHF.

This clonotype was seen only a few times. The chain recombines TRBV12-3 or TRBV12-4 with TRBJ2-1, with TRBD1 matching over 10 bases. J was trimmed by 8 bases and V by 5 bases; bases with no gene match: 12. CDR3 length equals 16 residues. CDR3 DNA: TGTGCCAGCAGTACGCGCCGGACAGGGGGGAAAGATGAGCAGTTCTTC. It encodes CASSTRRTGGKDEQFF.

This clonotype was detected only a few times. The chain is built from TRBV15 and TRBJ1-2; D is undetermined. The CDR3 contains 17 residues. V gave up 0 bases and J gave up 0 bases, with 14 bases separating them. In germline, CDR1 is LNHNV, CDR2 YYDKDF (reference sequence). DNA for the CDR3: TGTGCCACCAGCAGAGATCGAGGCGGTCCAGCTAACTATGGCTACACCTTC. As protein: CATSRDRGGPANYGYTF.

This clonotype was seen more than once but under ten times. This rearrangement joins TRBV3-1 to TRBJ1-2; 11 nucleotides agree with TRBD1. The CDR3 length is 15 residues. Germline CDR1 LGHDT, CDR2 YNNKEL (reference sequence). The V gene end was trimmed by 4 bases and the J gene end by 4 bases; junction bases not matched to a gene: 5. The DNA for the CDR3 is TGTGCCAGCAGCCCCGGGGACAGGGGGGCCTATGGCTACACCTTC. This gives the protein CASSPGDRGAYGYTF.

The J gene is TRBJ2-1, the V gene TRBV7-6, with no clear D. The germline CDR1 and CDR2 sequences are SGHVS and FNYEAQ. Trimming cost V 4 bases and J 0 bases, with 10 bases left between them. CDR3 size: 15 residues. In DNA form, the CDR3 reads TGTGCCAGCAGCTCTACGACCTCCTCCTACAATGAGCAGTTCTTC. It translates to CASSSTTSSYNEQFF.

This clonotype was detected a few times. The chain joins TRBV5-1 to TRBJ2-7, with 11 bases aligning to TRBD2. V trimming: 3 bases; J trimming: 6 bases; junction bases outside the gene matches: 5. The CDR3 has 14 amino acids. Germline loops: CDR1 SGHRS, CDR2 YFSETQ. The CDR3 sequence is CASSSGTSGSEQYF. DNA for the CDR3: TGCGCCAGCAGCTCCGGGACTAGCGGATCCGAGCAGTACTTC. The entire variable domain, with the rest obtained from reference TRBV5-1 and TRBJ2-7, is as follows: KAGVTQTPRYLIKTRGQQVTLSCSPISGHRSVSWYQQTPGQGLQFLFEYFSETQRNKGNFPGRFSGRQFSNSRSEMNVSTLELGDSALYLCASSSGTSGSEQYFGPGTRLTVT.

V is TRBV10-3 and J is TRBJ2-3, with TRBD1 matching 7 bases. V was pared by 2 bases and J by 1 base, with 3 bases of the junction left unmatched. CDR3 length equals 15 residues. The V gene's germline CDR1 is ENHRY and CDR2 SYGVKD. CDR3 bases: TGTGCCATCAGTGAGGAGGGGGCGGGCACAGATACGCAGTATTTT. This encodes CAISEEGAGTDTQYF.

The chain uses TRBV20-1 and TRBJ2-7; D gene uncertain. The end of the DNA aligns better with TRBJ2-5, so the J call may be wrong. The CDR3 length is 17 residues. The V gene's germline CDR1 is DFQATT and CDR2 SNEGSKA (reference sequence). The CDR3: CSAPDPPGSIGRETQYF. The CDR3 DNA follows: TGCAGTGCCCCTGACCCTCCGGGCAGCATCGGAAGGGAGACCCAGTACTTC.

CDR3 bases: TGTGCCAGCAGCTTAGAGGGGGGGCTAGCGGTCACAGATACGCAGTATTTT. Protein: CASSLEGGLAVTDTQYF. The V and J genes are TRBV7-2 and TRBJ2-3, with D perhaps matching TRBD2 (7 bases). This CDR3 contains 17 residues. V was clipped by 1 base and J by 2 bases, with 16 bases between them. Germline V gene sequence: CDR1 SGHTA, CDR2 FQGNSA. Full variable domain (outside the CDR3, taken from reference TRBV7-2 and TRBJ2-3): GAGVSQSPSNKVTEKGKDVELRCDPISGHTALYWYRQSLGQGLEFLIYFQGNSAPDKSGLPSDRFSAERTGGSVSTLTIQRTQQEDSAVYLCASSLEGGLAVTDTQYFGPGTRLTVL.

As to this clonotype: Compared with germline, one end of the junction differs, possibly owing to a read error. The V and J genes are TRBV9 and TRBJ1-2, with 10 bases lining up with TRBD1. Germline CDR1 is SGDLS and CDR2 is YYNGEE. The CDR3 has 17 amino acids. The CDR3 nucleotides read TGTGCCCGCAGCACATCCGGGACAGGGGCTTTAAGTGGGGGCTACACCTTC. It codes for CARSTSGTGALSGGYTF.

In this sample, this clonotype turned up a few times. The DNA for the CDR3 is TGCGCCAGCAGCCAAGAACAGGGCGATCAGCCCCAGCATTTT. It encodes CASSQEQGDQPQHF. The J gene is TRBJ1-5, the V gene TRBV4-1; tentative D call: TRBD1 (6 bases). V lost 0 bases and J 5 bases, leaving 8 bases between the germline ends. The CDR3 has 14 amino acids. In germline, CDR1 is MGHRA, CDR2 YSYEKL.

The sample holds a few counts of this clonotype. The chain joins TRBV7-9 to TRBJ1-4, with 8 bases aligning to TRBD1. The ends lost 5 bases at V and 8 bases at J; junction bases unmatched: 10. Looked up from germline, CDR1 is SEHNR and CDR2 is FQNEAQ (reference sequence). The CDR3 loop spans 15 amino acids. DNA of the CDR3: TGTGCCAGCAGCGCGTCAGGGGGCGCGGAGGAAAAACTGTTTTTT. It translates to CASSASGGAEEKLFF.

This clonotype was found many times. The chain combines TRBV4-1 with TRBJ2-1; D is uncertain. Germline V lookup: CDR1 MGHRA, CDR2 YSYEKL. This CDR3 spans 13 amino acids. The ends were cut back, 0 bases at V and 4 bases at J, with 4 bases in the middle. The CDR3 sequence: CASSQEKYNEQFF. DNA of the CDR3: TGCGCCAGCAGCCAAGAAAAGTACAATGAGCAGTTCTTC.

The chain combines TRBV10-3 with TRBJ1-1; D might be TRBD1 (5 bases). The CDR3 loop spans 14 amino acids. Germline V CDR1 and CDR2: ENHRY, SYGVKD. V gave up 7 bases and J gave up 4 bases, with 16 bases separating them. CDR3 sequence reads: CAITNKQEATEAFF. The CDR3 nucleotides read TGTGCCATCACCAATAAACAGGAGGCCACTGAAGCTTTCTTT.

This chain connects TRBV6-6 to TRBJ2-3; D unresolved. V was clipped by 7 bases and J by 4 bases, with 9 bases between them. The CDR3 has 12 amino acids. Germline lookup yields CDR1 MNHNY and CDR2 SVGAGI (reference sequence). DNA of the CDR3: TGTGCCAGCAACCTTGACCCAGATACGCAGTATTTT. Translation gives CASNLDPDTQYF.

The chain combines TRBV3-1 with TRBJ1-4; the D gene is possibly TRBD1 (5 bases). The length of the CDR3 is 11 residues. V lost 8 bases and J 8 bases, leaving 9 bases between the germline ends. Germline CDR1 LGHDT, CDR2 YNNKEL (reference sequence). CDR3 sequence (DNA): TGTGCCAGCCTGGGGCTGGAAAAACTGTTTTTT. Protein: CASLGLEKLFF. Full variable domain (outside the CDR3, taken from reference TRBV3-1 and TRBJ1-4): DTAVSQTPKYLVTQMGNDKSIKCEQNLGHDTMYWYKQDSKKFLKIMFSYNNKELIINETVPNRFSPKSPDKAHLNLHINSLELGDSAVYFCASLGLEKLFFGSGTQLSVL.

This clonotype appeared a few times. This chain uses TRBV11-2 with TRBJ1-4, with 8 bases matching TRBD1. The CDR3 length is 22 residues. V shed 3 bases, J shed 1 base, and the junction held 22 bases outside the gene matches. Germline CDR1 SGHAT, CDR2 FQNNGV. The CDR3 region has the DNA TGTGCCAGCAGCTTTCAAGAGGCTGTGGGTTGGACAGGGATATTAACTAATGAAAAACTGTTTTTT. Protein: CASSFQEAVGWTGILTNEKLFF.

The V gene is TRBV7-3, the J gene TRBJ1-1; tentatively, D is TRBD1 (6 bases). V gave up 9 bases and J gave up 2 bases, with 22 bases separating them. The CDR3 is 16 amino acids. Germline lookup yields CDR1 SGHTA and CDR2 FQGTGA. As DNA, the CDR3 is TGTGCCAGGAGAAACCCCGGGACACCAAACAACACTGAAGCTTTCTTT. Encoded protein: CARRNPGTPNNTEAFF.

This clonotype was seen many times. V usage is TRBV5-1 and J usage is TRBJ2-1; a possible D gene is TRBD1 (5 bases). This CDR3 comprises 15 residues. The germline V gene encodes CDR1 SGHRS and CDR2 YFSETQ. Deletions cut 4 bases from V and 0 bases from J, with 11 bases between. For the CDR3, the DNA is TGCGCCAGCAGCCTAGACAGAATCTCCTACAATGAGCAGTTCTTC. Encoded protein: CASSLDRISYNEQFF.

This clonotype occurred once. The chain is built from TRBV7-2 and TRBJ1-2, with a possible D match to TRBD1 (6 bases). This CDR3 comprises 15 residues. Germline loops: CDR1 SGHTA, CDR2 FQGNSA. V gave up 1 base and J gave up 4 bases, with 13 bases separating them. The CDR3 protein is CASSLETGTPYGYTF. As DNA, the CDR3 is TGTGCCAGCAGCTTAGAAACCGGGACACCCTATGGCTACACCTTC.

The V and J genes are TRBV7-9 and TRBJ2-7; possibly TRBD1 for D (6 bases). With 1 base removed from V and 4 bases from J, the gap between germline ends came to 14 bases. Germline V lookup: CDR1 SEHNR, CDR2 FQNEAQ (reference sequence). The CDR3 contains 15 residues. DNA for the CDR3: TGTGCCAGCAGCTTAGAGGGTGGCAGGGGTTACGAGCAGTACTTC. Translating it yields CASSLEGGRGYEQYF.

This clonotype appeared a few times. V and J are TRBV6-1 and TRBJ2-1; 7 nucleotides agree with TRBD1. V shed 6 bases, J shed 0 bases, and the junction held 8 bases outside the gene matches. Germline CDR1 is MNHNS and CDR2 is SASEGT. This CDR3 region has 16 residues. Here the CDR3 DNA reads TGTGCCAGCAGGAACCGACAGGGAAGCTCCTACAATGAGCAGTTCTTC. This translates into CASRNRQGSSYNEQFF.

V gene TRBV9 combines with J gene TRBJ2-7; D tentatively fits TRBD1 or TRBD2 (5 bases each). Trimming took off 0 bases at V and 6 bases at J, with 13 bases between the two ends. This CDR3 spans 14 amino acids. Germline V gene lookup returns CDR1 SGDLS and CDR2 YYNGEE. For the CDR3, the DNA is TGTGCCAGCAGCGTAGGGCAGGGCAGCGGCGAGCAGTACTTC. This codes for CASSVGQGSGEQYF.

The V and J genes are TRBV27 and TRBJ2-1, with unresolved D. The J call may not be correct, given that the DNA end is closer to TRBJ2-7. The CDR3 covers 14 residues. CDR1 and CDR2 from the germline V gene are MNHEY and SMNVEV (reference sequence). CDR3 sequence reads: CASSLSPGLAEQYF. CDR3 nucleotide sequence: TGTGCCAGCAGTTTATCGCCCGGGCTTGCCGAGCAGTACTTC.

The chain combines TRBV7-9 with TRBJ2-3, with D maybe TRBD2 (6 bases). Germline CDR1 SEHNR, CDR2 FQNEAQ (reference sequence). The CDR3 totals 16 residues. V was trimmed by 4 bases and J by 2 bases, leaving 16 bases between them. The CDR3 coding sequence is TGTGCCAGCAGCTATAAACCCGGGGGATCCACAGATACGCAGTATTTT. Its protein is CASSYKPGGSTDTQYF.